This TCR beta chain was documented in a study of Ad26.COV2.S vaccination and SARS-CoV-2 variants. Whole-study results and caveats: Individuals receiving vaccine had higher spike-specific TCR breadth than placebo recipients did.

Treatment defined: around 19 received Ad26.COV2.S at low or high dose, single or two shots; roughly five received placebo; per-sample allocation not given. Specimens were obtained on day 63 following the first vaccine or placebo injection. The table came from immunoSEQ multiplex PCR; TCRdb's copy has only in-frame clones and leaves some out. Among about 440,000 clones, about 90% were seen once, and the ten largest hold approximately 4.5%. About this clone: Antigen unknown.

This CDR3 is 16 amino acids long. Trimming left V 1 base short and J 0 bases short, with 11 bases between. Germline lookup yields CDR1 LNHNV and CDR2 YYDKDF (reference sequence). This receptor was obtained from a person between 18 and 60 years old who received the Ad26.COV2.S COVID-19 vaccine or a placebo. The source material was peripheral blood, sampled in a trial of Ad26.COV2.S vaccine versus placebo. J is TRBJ2-3 and V is TRBV15; D might be TRBD2 (6 bases). Written as DNA, the CDR3 is TGTGCCACCAGCAGAGGGGTAGCGGACAGCACAGATACGCAGTATTTT. It translates to CATSRGVADSTDTQYF. Filled out from reference TRBV15 and TRBJ2-3, the complete variable domain reads DAMVIQNPRYQVTQFGKPVTLSCSQTLNHNVMYWYQQKSSQAPKLLFHYYDKDFNNEADTPDNFQSRRPNTSFCFLDIRSPGLGDTAMYLCATSRGVADSTDTQYFGPGTRLTVL.